The TCR beta chain described here comes from a study of OX40 agonist ivuxolimab in advanced cancers. The wider study: Having had anti-PD-1, anti-PD-L1 or anti-CTLA-4 therapy before was allowed, and roughly 39% had some. Whole-study results and caveats: Expanded peripheral T cell antigen specificity was not determined. CD4+ and CD8+ T cells in blood underwent clonal expansion by week 6 at 0.1 to 3.0 mg/kg.

The ends were cut back, 1 base at V and 9 bases at J, with 6 bases in the middle. Germline CDR1 reads SGHTA; CDR2 reads FQGNSA. The CDR3 is 11 residues long. TCRdb's copy holds only in-frame clones and misses some; the assay was immunoSEQ multiplex PCR. In the table there are about 42,000 clones, around four fifths of which are singletons. This clone was observed a handful of times. Its antigen is not identified. The genes are TRBV7-2 and TRBJ2-5; D uncertain. The clonotype originates from an adult with an advanced solid tumor such as melanoma, head and neck, liver or kidney cancer. Sequencing used CD4+ or CD8+ T cells sorted from blood, obtained in a trial of the OX40 agonist ivuxolimab. CDR3 nucleotides: TGTGCCAGCAGCTTAGGTCCGGCCCAGTACTTC. This gives the protein CASSLGPAQYF.